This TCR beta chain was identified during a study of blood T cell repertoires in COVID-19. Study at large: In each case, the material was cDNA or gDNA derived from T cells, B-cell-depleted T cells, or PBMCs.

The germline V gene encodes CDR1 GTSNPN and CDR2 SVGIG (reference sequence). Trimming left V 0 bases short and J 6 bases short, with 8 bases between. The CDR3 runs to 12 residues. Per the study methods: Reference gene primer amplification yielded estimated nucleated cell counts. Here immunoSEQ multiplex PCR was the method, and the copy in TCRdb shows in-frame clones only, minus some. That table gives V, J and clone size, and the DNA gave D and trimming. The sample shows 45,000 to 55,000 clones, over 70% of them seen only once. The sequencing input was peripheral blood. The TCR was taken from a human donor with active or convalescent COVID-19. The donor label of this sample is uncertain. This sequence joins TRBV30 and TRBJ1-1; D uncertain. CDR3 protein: CAWSVTGPEAFF. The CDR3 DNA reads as TGTGCCTGGAGTGTAACCGGTCCTGAAGCTTTCTTT.